This TCR beta chain was retrieved from a study of beta chain features in type 1 diabetes. Study observations and caveats: Type 1 diabetes patients had fewer VDJ junction insertions and more deletions.

Comment on this clone: Its antigen is not known.

Expressed TCRB transcripts were sequenced because the entire RNA isolate underwent reverse transcription. The repertoire was sequenced with immunoSEQ multiplex PCR; TCRdb's copy has only in-frame clones and lacks some. The sample holds 300,000 to 450,000 clones, about 18% seen once. The germline V gene has CDR1 GTSNPN and CDR2 SVGIG (reference sequence). V lost 1 base to trimming and J lost 12 bases, with 15 bases between them. The CDR3 has 13 amino acids. A CD45RO/CCR7/CD25/CD127/CD95/CD27 panel sorted naive, central memory, regulatory and stem cell-like memory CD4+ cells. Material for sequencing was naive CD4+ T cells from blood. The chain is built from TRBV30 and TRBJ1-4; maybe TRBD1 (5 bases). The clonotype comes from a woman aged 18-29 years in good health. The CDR3 nucleotides are TGTGCCTGGAGTGCCGGCCAGGGCCTGGAACTGTTTTTT. It is translated as CAWSAGQGLELFF.